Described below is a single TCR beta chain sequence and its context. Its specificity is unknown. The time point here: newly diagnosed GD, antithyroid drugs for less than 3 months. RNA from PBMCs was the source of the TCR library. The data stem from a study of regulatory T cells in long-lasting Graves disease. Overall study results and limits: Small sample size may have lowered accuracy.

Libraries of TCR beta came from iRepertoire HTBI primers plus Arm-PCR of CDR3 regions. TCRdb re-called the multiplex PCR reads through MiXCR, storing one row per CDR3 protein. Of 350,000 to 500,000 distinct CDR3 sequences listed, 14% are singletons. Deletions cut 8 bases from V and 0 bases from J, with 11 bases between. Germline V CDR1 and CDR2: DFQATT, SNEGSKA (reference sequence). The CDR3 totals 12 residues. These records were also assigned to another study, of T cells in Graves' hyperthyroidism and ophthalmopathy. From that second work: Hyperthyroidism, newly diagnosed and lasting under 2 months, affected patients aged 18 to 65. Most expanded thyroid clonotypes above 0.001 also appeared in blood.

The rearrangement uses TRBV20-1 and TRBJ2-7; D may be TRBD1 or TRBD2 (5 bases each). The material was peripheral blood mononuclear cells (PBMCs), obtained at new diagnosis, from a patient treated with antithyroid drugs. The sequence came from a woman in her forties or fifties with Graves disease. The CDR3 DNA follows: TGCAGTTGTGGGGACGGCTCCTACGAGCAGTACTTC. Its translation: CSCGDGSYEQYF.